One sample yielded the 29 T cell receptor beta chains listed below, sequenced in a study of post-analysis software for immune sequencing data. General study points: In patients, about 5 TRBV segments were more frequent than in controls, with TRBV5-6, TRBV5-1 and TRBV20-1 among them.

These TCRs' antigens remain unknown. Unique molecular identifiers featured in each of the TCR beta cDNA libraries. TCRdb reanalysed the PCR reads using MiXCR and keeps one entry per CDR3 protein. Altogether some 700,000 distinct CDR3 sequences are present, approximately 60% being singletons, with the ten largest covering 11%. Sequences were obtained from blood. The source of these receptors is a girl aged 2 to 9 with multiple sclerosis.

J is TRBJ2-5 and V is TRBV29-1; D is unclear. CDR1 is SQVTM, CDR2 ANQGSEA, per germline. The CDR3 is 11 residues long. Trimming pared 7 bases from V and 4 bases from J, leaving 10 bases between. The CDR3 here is CSAGSGETQYF. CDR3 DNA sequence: TGCAGCGCCGGTAGTGGAGAGACCCAGTACTTC.

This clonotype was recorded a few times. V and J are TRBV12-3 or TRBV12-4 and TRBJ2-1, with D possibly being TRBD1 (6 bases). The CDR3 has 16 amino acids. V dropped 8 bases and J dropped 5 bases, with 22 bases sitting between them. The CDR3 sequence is CASAFPARGYDNEQFF. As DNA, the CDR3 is TGTGCCAGCGCCTTCCCGGCGAGGGGGTATGACAATGAGCAGTTCTTC.

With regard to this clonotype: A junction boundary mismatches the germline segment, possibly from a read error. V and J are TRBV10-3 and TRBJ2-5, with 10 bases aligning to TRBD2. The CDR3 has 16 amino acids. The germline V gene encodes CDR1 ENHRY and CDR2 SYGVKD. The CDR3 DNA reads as TGTACCATCGCTCATACTAGCGGGAACGCTCAAGAGACCCAGTACTTC. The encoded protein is CTIAHTSGNAQETQYF.

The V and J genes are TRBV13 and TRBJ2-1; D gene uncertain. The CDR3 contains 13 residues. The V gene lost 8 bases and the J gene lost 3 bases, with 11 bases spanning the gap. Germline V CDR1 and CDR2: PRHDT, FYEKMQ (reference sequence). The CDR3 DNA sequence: TGTGCCAGCCAGAAGAGAAACTACAATGAGCAGTTCTTC. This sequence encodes CASQKRNYNEQFF.

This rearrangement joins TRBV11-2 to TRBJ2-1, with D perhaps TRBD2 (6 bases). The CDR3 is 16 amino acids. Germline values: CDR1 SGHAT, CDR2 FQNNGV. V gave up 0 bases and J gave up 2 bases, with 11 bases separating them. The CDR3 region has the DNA TGTGCCAGCAGCTTAGACCTTAGCGGAACCTACAATGAGCAGTTCTTC. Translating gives CASSLDLSGTYNEQFF.

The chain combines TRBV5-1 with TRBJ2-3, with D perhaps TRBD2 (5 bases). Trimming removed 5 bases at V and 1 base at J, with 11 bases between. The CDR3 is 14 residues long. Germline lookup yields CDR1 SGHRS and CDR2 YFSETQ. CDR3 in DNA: TGCGCCAGCAGACCGAACGGGGGCACAGATACGCAGTATTTT. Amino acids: CASRPNGGTDTQYF.

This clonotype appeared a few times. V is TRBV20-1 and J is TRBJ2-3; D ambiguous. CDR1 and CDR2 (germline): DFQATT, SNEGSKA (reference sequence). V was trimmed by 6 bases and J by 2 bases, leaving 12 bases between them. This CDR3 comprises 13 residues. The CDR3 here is CSAPDQNTDTQYF. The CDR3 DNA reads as TGCAGTGCCCCGGACCAAAACACAGATACGCAGTATTTT.

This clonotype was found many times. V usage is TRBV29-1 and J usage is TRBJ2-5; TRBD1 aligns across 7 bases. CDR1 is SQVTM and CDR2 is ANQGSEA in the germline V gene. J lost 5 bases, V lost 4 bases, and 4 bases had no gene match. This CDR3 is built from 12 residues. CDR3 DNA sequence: TGCAGCGTTGGACAGGGTGGCGAGACCCAGTACTTC. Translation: CSVGQGGETQYF.

In DNA, the CDR3 is TGTGCCAGCATCATGACCGATTGGGACTATGGCTACACCTTC. It is translated as CASIMTDWDYGYTF. The chain combines TRBV21-1 with TRBJ1-2. TRBV21-1 counts as a pseudogene. CDR3 size: 14 residues.

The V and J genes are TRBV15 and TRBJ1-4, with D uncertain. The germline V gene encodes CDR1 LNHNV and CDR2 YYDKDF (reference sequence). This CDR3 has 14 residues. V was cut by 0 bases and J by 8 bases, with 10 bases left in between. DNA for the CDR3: TGTGCCACCAGCAGAGATCGGGGAGCCGAAAAACTGTTTTTT. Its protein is CATSRDRGAEKLFF.

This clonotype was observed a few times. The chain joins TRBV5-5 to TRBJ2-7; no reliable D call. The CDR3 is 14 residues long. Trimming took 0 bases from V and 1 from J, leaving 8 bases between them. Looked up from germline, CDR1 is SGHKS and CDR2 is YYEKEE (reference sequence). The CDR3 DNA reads TGTGCCAGCAGCTTGGACGGGTTTTCCTACGAGCAGTACTTC. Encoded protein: CASSLDGFSYEQYF.

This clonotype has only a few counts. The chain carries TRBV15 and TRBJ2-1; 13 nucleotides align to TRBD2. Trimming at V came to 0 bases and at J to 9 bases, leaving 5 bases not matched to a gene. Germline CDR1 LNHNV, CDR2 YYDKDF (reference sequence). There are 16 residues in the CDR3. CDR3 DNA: TGTGCCACCAGCAGAGAACAACTAGCGGGAGGGCTTGAGCAGTTCTTC. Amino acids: CATSREQLAGGLEQFF.

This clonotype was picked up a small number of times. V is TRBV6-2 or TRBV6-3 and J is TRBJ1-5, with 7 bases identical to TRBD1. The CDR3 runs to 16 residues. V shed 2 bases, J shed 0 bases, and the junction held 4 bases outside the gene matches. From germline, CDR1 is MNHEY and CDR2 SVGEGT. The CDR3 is CASSYPRQGSNQPQHF. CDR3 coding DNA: TGTGCCAGCAGTTACCCCAGACAGGGTAGCAATCAGCCCCAGCATTTT.

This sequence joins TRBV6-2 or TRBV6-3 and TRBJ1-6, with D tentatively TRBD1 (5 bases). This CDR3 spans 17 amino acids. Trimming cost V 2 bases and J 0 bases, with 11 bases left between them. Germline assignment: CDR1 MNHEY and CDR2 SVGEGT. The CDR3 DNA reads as TGTGCCAGCAGTTACGAGGGACCACGCTCCTATAATTCACCCCTCCACTTT. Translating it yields CASSYEGPRSYNSPLHF.

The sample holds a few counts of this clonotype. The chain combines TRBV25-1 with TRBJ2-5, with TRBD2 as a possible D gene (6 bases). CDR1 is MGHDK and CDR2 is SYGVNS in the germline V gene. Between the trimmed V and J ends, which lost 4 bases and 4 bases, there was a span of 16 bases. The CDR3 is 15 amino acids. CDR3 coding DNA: TGTGCCAGCAGTGCGCGGGACGCGTCCGTAGAGACCCAGTACTTC. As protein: CASSARDASVETQYF. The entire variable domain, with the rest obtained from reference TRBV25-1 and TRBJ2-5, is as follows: EADIYQTPRYLVIGTGKKITLECSQTMGHDKMYWYQQDPGMELHLIHYSYGVNSTEKGDLSSESTVSRIRTEHFPLTLESARPSHTSQYLCASSARDASVETQYFGPGTRLLVL.

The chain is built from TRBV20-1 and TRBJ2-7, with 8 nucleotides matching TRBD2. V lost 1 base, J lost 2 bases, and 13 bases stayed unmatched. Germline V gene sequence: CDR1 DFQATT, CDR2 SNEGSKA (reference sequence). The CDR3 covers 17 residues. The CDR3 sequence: CSARVPPTSGKTYEQYF. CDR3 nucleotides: TGCAGTGCTAGAGTCCCTCCTACTAGCGGTAAGACCTACGAGCAGTACTTC.

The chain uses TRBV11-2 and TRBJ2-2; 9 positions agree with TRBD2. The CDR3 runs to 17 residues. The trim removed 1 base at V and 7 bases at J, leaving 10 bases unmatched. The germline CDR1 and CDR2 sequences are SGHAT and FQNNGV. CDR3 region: CASSLVPGTSNGGELFF. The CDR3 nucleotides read TGTGCCAGCAGCTTAGTACCCGGGACTAGCAACGGCGGGGAGCTGTTTTTT.

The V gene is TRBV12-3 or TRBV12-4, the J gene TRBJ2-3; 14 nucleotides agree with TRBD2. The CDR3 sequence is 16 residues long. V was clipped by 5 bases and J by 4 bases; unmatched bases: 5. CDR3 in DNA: TGTGCCAGCAGTCCGGGACTAGCGGGAGCCTCAGATACGCAGTATTTT. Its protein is CASSPGLAGASDTQYF.

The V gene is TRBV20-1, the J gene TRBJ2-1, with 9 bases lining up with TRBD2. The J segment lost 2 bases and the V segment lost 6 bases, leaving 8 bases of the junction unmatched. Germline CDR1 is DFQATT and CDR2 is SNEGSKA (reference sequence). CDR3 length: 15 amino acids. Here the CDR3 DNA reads TGCAGTGCCCCGCAAAGCGGGAGGACCTACAATGAGCAGTTCTTC. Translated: CSAPQSGRTYNEQFF.

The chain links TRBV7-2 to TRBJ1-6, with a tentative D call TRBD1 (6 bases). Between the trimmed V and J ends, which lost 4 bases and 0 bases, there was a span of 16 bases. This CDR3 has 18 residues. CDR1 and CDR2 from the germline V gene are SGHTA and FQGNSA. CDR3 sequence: CASSSGQRESSYNSPLHF. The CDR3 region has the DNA TGTGCCAGCAGCTCAGGACAGCGGGAGAGCTCCTATAATTCACCCCTCCACTTT.

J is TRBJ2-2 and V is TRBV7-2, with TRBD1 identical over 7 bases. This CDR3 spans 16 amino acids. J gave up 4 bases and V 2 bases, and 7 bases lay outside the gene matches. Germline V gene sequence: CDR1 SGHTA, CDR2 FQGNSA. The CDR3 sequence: CASSLPGTAFTGELFF. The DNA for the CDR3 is TGTGCCAGCAGCTTACCGGGGACAGCCTTCACCGGGGAGCTGTTTTTT.

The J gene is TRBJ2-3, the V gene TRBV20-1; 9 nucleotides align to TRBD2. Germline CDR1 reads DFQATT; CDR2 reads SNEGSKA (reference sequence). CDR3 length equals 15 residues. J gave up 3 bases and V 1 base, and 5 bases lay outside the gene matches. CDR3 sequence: CSARGPSGKTDTQYF. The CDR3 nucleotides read TGCAGTGCTAGAGGGCCTAGCGGGAAGACAGATACGCAGTATTTT.

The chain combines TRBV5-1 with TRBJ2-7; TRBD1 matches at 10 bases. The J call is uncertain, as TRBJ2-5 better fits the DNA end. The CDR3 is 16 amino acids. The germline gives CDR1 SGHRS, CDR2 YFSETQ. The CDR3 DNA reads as TGCGCCAGCAGCTTGTGGGGGACAGGGGTCGGGGAGACCCAGTACTTC. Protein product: CASSLWGTGVGETQYF.

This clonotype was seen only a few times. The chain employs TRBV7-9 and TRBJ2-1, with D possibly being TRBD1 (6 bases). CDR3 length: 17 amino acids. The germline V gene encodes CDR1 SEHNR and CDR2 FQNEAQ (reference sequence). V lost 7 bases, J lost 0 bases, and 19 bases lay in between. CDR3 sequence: CASNQISTGYSYNEQFF. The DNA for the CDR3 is TGTGCCAGCAACCAGATTTCGACAGGCTACTCCTACAATGAGCAGTTCTTC.

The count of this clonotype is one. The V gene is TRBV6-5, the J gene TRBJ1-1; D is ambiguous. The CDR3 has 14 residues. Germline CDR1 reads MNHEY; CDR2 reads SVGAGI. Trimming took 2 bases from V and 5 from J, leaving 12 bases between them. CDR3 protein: CASSYVGDRTEAFF. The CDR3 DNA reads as TGTGCCAGCAGTTACGTCGGTGATCGGACTGAAGCTTTCTTT.

CDR3 loop: CASRLAGALNEQFF. The CDR3 DNA is TGTGCCAGTCGGCTAGCGGGAGCCTTAAATGAGCAGTTCTTC. The rearrangement joins TRBV9 to TRBJ2-1, with TRBD2 identical over 10 bases. Trimming cost V 8 bases and J 7 bases; bases outside gene matches: 9. The CDR3 runs to 14 residues. Germline loops: CDR1 SGDLS, CDR2 YYNGEE.

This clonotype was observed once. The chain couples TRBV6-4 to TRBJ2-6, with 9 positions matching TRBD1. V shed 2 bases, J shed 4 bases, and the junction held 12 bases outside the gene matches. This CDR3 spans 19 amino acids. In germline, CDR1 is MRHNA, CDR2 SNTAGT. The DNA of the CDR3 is TGTGCCAGCAGTGACAGGGGGGGACAGGGAGCGTCCGGGGCCAACGTCCTGACTTTC. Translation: CASSDRGGQGASGANVLTF.

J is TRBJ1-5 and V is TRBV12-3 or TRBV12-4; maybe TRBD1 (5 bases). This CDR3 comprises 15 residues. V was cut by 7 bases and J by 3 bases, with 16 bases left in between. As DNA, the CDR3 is TGTGCCAGCACCCCTGGACGGGGGATCAATCAGCCCCAGCATTTT. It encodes CASTPGRGINQPQHF.

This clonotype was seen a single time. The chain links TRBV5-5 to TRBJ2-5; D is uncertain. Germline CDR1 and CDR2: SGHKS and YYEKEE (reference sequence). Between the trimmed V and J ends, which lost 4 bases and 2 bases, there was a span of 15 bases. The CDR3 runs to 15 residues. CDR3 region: CASSPLTGSQETQYF. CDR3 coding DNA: TGTGCCAGCAGCCCCCTAACCGGGTCTCAAGAGACCCAGTACTTC.